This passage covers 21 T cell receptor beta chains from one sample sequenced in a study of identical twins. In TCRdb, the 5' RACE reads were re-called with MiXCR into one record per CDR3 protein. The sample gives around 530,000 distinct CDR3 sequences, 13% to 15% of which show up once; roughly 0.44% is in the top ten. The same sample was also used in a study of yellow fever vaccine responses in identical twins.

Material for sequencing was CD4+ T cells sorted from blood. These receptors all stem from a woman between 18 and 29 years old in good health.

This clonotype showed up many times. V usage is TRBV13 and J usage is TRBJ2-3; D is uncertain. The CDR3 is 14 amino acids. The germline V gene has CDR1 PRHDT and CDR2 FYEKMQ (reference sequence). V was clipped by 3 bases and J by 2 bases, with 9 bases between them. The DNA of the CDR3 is TGTGCCAGCAGCTTGGTGGCGGACACAGATACGCAGTATTTT. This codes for CASSLVADTDTQYF.

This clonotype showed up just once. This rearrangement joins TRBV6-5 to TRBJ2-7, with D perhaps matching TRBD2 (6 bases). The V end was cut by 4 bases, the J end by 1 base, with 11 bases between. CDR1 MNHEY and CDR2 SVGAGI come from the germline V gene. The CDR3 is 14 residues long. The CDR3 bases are TGTGCCAGCAGTTCCACTAGCTTATCCTACGAGCAGTACTTC. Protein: CASSSTSLSYEQYF.

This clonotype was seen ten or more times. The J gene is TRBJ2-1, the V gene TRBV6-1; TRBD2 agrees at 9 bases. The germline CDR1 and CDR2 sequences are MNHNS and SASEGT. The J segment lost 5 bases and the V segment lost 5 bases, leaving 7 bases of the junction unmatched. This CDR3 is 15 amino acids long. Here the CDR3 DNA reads TGTGCCAGCAGTCGCGGACTAGCGAGGAACAATGAGCAGTTCTTC. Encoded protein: CASSRGLARNNEQFF.

CDR3 sequence (DNA): TGCAGTGCTAGGACAGTCGAGCAGTTCTTC. It translates to CSARTVEQFF. This chain connects TRBV20-1 to TRBJ2-1, with D tentatively TRBD1 (5 bases). The CDR3 is 10 amino acids. Trimming took off 3 bases at V and 10 bases at J, with 7 bases between the two ends. Germline CDR1 is DFQATT and CDR2 is SNEGSKA (reference sequence).

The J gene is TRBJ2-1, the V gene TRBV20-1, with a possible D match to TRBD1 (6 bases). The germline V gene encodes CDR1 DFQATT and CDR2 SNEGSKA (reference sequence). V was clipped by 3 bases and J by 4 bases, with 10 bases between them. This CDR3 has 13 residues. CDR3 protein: CSASTGSYNEQFF. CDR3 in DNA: TGCAGTGCTAGCACAGGGTCTTACAATGAGCAGTTCTTC.

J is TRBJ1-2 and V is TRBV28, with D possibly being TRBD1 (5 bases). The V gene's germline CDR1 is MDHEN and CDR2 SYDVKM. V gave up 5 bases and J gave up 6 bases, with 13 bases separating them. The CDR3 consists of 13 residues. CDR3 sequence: CASSLGRRDGYTF. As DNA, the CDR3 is TGTGCCAGCAGTCTGGGACGGAGAGATGGCTACACCTTC.

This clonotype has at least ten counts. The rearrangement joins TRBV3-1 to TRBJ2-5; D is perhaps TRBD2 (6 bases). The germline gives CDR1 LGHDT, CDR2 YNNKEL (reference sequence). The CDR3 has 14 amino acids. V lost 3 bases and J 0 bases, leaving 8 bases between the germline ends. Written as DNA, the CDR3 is TGTGCCAGCAGCCAGTGGGACTACCAAGAGACCCAGTACTTC. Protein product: CASSQWDYQETQYF.

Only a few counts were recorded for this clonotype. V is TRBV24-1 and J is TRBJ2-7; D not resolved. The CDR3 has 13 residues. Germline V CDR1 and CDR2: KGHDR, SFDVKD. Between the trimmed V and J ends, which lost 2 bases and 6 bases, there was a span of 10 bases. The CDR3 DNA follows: TGTGCCACCAGTGATTCCGCCCTCCCCGAGCAGTACTTC. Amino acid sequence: CATSDSALPEQYF.

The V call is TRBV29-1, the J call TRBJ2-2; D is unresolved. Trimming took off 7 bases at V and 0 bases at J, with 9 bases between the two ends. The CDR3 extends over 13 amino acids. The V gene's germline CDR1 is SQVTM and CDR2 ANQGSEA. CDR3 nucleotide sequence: TGCAGCGCTCGACCGGCGAACACCGGGGAGCTGTTTTTT. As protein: CSARPANTGELFF.

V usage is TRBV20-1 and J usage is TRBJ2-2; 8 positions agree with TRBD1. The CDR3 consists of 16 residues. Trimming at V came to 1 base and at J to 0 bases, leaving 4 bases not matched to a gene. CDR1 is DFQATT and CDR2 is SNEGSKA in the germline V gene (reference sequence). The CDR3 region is CSARGTGRSNTGELFF. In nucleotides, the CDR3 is TGCAGTGCTAGAGGGACAGGGCGATCGAACACCGGGGAGCTGTTTTTT.

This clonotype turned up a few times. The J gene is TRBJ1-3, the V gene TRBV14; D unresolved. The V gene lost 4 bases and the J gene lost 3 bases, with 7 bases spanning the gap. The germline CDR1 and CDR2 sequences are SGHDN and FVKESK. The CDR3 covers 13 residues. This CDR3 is CASSPVYGNTIYF. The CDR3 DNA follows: TGTGCCAGCAGCCCGGTTTATGGAAACACCATATATTTT.

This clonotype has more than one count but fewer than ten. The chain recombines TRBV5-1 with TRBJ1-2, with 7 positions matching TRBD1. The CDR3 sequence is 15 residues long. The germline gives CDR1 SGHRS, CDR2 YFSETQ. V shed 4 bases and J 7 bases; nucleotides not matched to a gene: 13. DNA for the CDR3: TGCGCCAGCAGCCTAGAGACAGGGATCGGGGGTGGCTACACCTTC. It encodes CASSLETGIGGGYTF.

The CDR3 sequence: CASSENLAGVYNEQFF. CDR3 DNA sequence: TGTGCCAGCAGTGAAAACCTAGCGGGAGTTTACAATGAGCAGTTCTTC. This chain uses TRBV6-1 with TRBJ2-1; 10 nucleotides agree with TRBD2. Germline values: CDR1 MNHNS, CDR2 SASEGT. This CDR3 is built from 16 residues. J was trimmed by 4 bases and V by 2 bases; bases with no gene match: 5.

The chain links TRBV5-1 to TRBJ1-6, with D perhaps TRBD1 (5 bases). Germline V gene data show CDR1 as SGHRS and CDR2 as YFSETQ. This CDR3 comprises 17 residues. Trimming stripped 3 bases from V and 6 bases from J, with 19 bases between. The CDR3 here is CASSYAPRGSGNSPLHF. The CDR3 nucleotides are TGCGCCAGCAGCTACGCACCTAGGGGATCGGGTAATTCACCCCTCCACTTT.

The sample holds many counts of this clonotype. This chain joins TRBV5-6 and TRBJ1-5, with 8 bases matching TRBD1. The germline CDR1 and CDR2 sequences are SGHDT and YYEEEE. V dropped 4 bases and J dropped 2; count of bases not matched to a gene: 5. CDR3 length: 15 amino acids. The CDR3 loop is CASSGQGAGNQPQHF. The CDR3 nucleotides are TGTGCCAGCAGCGGACAGGGAGCCGGCAATCAGCCCCAGCATTTT.

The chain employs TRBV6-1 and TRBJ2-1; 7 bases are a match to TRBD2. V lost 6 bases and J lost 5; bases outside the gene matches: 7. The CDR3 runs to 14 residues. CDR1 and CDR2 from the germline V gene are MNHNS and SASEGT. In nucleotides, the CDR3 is TGTGCCAGCAGGCCGACTAGCAGCAACAATGAGCAGTTCTTC. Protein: CASRPTSSNNEQFF.

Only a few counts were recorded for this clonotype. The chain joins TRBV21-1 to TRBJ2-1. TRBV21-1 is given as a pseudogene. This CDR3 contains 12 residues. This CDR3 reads CASSKNNNEQFF. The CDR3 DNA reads TGTGCCAGCAGCAAAAATAACAATGAGCAGTTCTTC.

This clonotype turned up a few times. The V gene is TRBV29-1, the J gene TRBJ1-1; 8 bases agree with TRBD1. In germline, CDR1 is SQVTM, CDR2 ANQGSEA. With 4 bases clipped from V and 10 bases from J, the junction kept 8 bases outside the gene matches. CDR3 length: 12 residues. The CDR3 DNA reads TGCAGCGTTGGCGGACAGGGCCAAGCAGCTTTCTTT. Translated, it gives CSVGGQGQAAFF. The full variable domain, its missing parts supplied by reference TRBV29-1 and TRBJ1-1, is SAVISQKPSRDICQRGTSLTIQCQVDSQVTMMFWYRQQPGQSLTLIATANQGSEATYESGFVIDKFPISRPNLTFSTLTVSNMSPEDSSIYLCSVGGQGQAAFFGQGTRLTVV.

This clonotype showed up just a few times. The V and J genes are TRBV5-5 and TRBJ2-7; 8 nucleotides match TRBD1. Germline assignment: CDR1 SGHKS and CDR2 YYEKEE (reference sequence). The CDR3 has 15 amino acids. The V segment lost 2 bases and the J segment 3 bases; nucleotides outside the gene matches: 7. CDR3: CASSFGQGSSYEQYV. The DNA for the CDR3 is TGTGCCAGCAGCTTCGGACAGGGAAGCAGCTACGAGCAGTACGTC.

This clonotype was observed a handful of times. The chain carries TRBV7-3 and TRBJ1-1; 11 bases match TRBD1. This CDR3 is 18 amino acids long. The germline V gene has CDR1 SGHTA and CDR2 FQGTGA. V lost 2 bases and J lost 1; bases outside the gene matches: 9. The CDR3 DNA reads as TGTGCCAGCAGCTTATATCCCGGGACAGGGGGAAAGAACACTGAAGCTTTCTTT. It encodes CASSLYPGTGGKNTEAFF.

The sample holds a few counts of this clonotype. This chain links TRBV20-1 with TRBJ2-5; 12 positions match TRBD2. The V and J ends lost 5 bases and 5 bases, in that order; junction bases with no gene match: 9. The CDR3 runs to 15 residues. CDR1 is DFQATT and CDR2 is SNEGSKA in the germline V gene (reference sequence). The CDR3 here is CSARRLAGALETQYF. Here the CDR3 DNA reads TGCAGTGCTCGTAGACTAGCGGGAGCCTTGGAGACCCAGTACTTC.